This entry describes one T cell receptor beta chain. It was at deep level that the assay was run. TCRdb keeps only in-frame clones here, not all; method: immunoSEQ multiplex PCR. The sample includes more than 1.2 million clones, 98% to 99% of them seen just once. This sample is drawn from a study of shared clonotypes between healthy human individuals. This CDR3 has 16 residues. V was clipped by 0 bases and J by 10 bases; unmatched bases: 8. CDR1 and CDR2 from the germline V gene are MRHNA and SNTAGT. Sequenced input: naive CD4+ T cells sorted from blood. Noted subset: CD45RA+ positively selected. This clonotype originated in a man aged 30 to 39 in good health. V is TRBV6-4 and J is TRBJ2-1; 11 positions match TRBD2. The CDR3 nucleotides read TGTGCCAGCAGTGACTCGCTGGCTAGCGGGAGGTTGGAGCAGTTCTTC. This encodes CASSDSLASGRLEQFF.